These T cell receptor beta chains were read from a single sample in a study of CD8 T cells in Susac syndrome. From the immunoSEQ multiplex PCR reads, TCRdb called clonotypes with MiXCR, one entry per CDR3 protein. Of hundreds of thousands of distinct CDR3 sequences in the sample, around 96% were seen once. Sequencing was performed on CD4+ T cells from PBMCs. The source of these receptors is a human donor with Susac syndrome. Both conserved end residues are part of each CDR3. The D gene is left open where the match is weak. Expanded clones get a size class; other rows say once, few or many, or leave the size out.

d_gene: .
v_gene: TRBV6-4
abundance: .
j_gene: TRBJ1-2
CDR3aa: CASSDLPGFGIYGYTF
CDR3nt: TGTGCCAGCAGTGACCTCCCGGGGTTTGGTATCTATGGCTACACCTTC

d_gene: .
v_gene: TRBV28
abundance: .
j_gene: TRBJ1-3
CDR3aa: CASRWTAGNTIYF
CDR3nt: TGTGCCAGCAGATGGACAGCTGGAAACACCATATATTTT

d_gene: .
v_gene: TRBV30
abundance: .
j_gene: TRBJ1-3
CDR3aa: CAWSVSTGAGNTIYF
CDR3nt: TGTGCCTGGAGTGTATCGACAGGAGCTGGAAACACCATATATTTT

d_gene: TRBD1
v_gene: TRBV29-1
abundance: .
j_gene: TRBJ2-2
CDR3aa: CSVRGQDLRLGIRSGELFF
CDR3nt: TGCAGCGTCCGGGGACAGGATTTACGACTCGGCATTCGTTCCGGGGAGCTGTTTTTT

d_gene: .
v_gene: TRBV9
abundance: .
j_gene: TRBJ2-3
CDR3aa: CASSGRGGSTDTQYF
CDR3nt: TGTGCCAGCAGCGGTCGTGGCGGGAGCACAGATACGCAGTATTTT

d_gene: .
v_gene: TRBV12-3/TRBV12-4
abundance: .
j_gene: TRBJ1-1
CDR3aa: CASSQTPMNTEAFF
CDR3nt: TGTGCCAGCAGCCAAACGCCAATGAACACTGAAGCTTTCTTT

d_gene: .
v_gene: TRBV20-1
abundance: .
j_gene: TRBJ1-1
CDR3aa: CSARVARGTEAFF
CDR3nt: TGCAGTGCTAGAGTAGCGAGGGGCACTGAAGCTTTCTTT

d_gene: .
v_gene: TRBV2
abundance: .
j_gene: TRBJ1-2
CDR3aa: CASRETFNGYTF
CDR3nt: TGTGCCAGCAGAGAAACCTTTAATGGCTACACCTTC

d_gene: .
v_gene: TRBV12-5
abundance: .
j_gene: TRBJ2-7
CDR3aa: CASGGTPTYEQYF
CDR3nt: TGTGCTAGTGGTGGGACACCTACCTACGAGCAGTACTTC

d_gene: TRBD1
v_gene: TRBV6-5
abundance: .
j_gene: TRBJ1-5
CDR3aa: CASNPTGGQPQHF
CDR3nt: TGTGCCAGCAACCCAACAGGGGGCCAGCCCCAGCATTTT

d_gene: .
v_gene: TRBV30
abundance: once
j_gene: TRBJ1-2
CDR3aa: CAWSGQVHGYTF
CDR3nt: TGTGCCTGGAGTGGACAGGTTCATGGCTACACCTTC

d_gene: .
v_gene: TRBV6-5
abundance: .
j_gene: TRBJ1-5
CDR3aa: CASSYSRVSNQPQHF
CDR3nt: TGTGCCAGCAGTTACTCGAGGGTGAGCAATCAGCCCCAGCATTTT

d_gene: .
v_gene: TRBV20-1
abundance: once
j_gene: TRBJ2-3
CDR3aa: CSAQESGTDTQYF
CDR3nt: TGCAGTGCCCAGGAGAGCGGCACAGATACGCAGTATTTT